The 6 T cell receptor beta chains below come from one sample, sequenced in a study of graft-versus-host responses after intestinal transplantation. Method: immunoSEQ multiplex PCR; TCRdb's copy keeps in-frame clones and lacks some. The sample shows about 25,000 clones, 90% to 95% of them seen only once. The sample was PBMCs, taken just over 29 days after intestinal transplant. The receptor source for this set is a human patient who received an intestinal transplant, so some T cells may come from the graft donor.

The V gene is TRBV13, the J gene TRBJ2-7; 7 bases are a match to TRBD1. The ends lost 5 bases at V and 2 bases at J; junction bases unmatched: 9. Germline V gene sequence: CDR1 PRHDT, CDR2 FYEKMQ (reference sequence). The CDR3 has 15 residues. Written as DNA, the CDR3 is TGTGCCAGCAGCACCCGACAGGGATCAACCTACGAGCAGTACTTC. It codes for CASSTRQGSTYEQYF. The whole variable domain, filled in from reference TRBV13 and TRBJ2-7, reads AAGVIQSPRHLIKEKRETATLKCYPIPRHDTVYWYQQGPGQDPQFLISFYEKMQSDKGSIPDRFSAQQFSDYHSELNMSSLELGDSALYFCASSTRQGSTYEQYFGPGTRLTVT.

This chain uses TRBV27 with TRBJ2-1; D gene uncertain. Germline V CDR1 and CDR2: MNHEY, SMNVEV (reference sequence). The CDR3 has 13 residues. Trimming cost V 6 bases and J 4 bases, with 10 bases left between them. The CDR3 DNA follows: TGTGCCAGCAGCCTCGGACGGTACAATGAGCAGTTCTTC. As protein: CASSLGRYNEQFF.

In this sample, this clone turned up once. V is TRBV19 and J is TRBJ1-2, with D maybe TRBD1 (5 bases). Germline V gives CDR1 LNHDA, CDR2 SQIVND (reference sequence). The CDR3 spans 15 residues. V was trimmed by 1 base and J by 2 bases, leaving 11 bases between them. CDR3 region: CASSIVPDSNYGYTF. The CDR3 nucleotides are TGTGCCAGTAGTATAGTTCCCGACAGCAACTATGGCTACACCTTC.

The chain carries TRBV7-9 and TRBJ2-2; 9 bases line up with TRBD1. Losses at the gene ends were 11 bases for V and 5 bases for J; bases not matched to a gene: 9. CDR1 is SEHNR, CDR2 FQNEAQ, per germline (reference sequence). The length of the CDR3 is 14 residues. For the CDR3, the DNA is TGTGCCCGCCCGGGACAGGGAATGACCGGGGAGCTGTTTTTT. Amino acids: CARPGQGMTGELFF.

The chain carries TRBV9 and TRBJ2-1, with 7 bases identical to TRBD1. There are 12 residues in the CDR3. Germline loops: CDR1 SGDLS, CDR2 YYNGEE. V was pared by 7 bases and J by 10 bases, with 8 bases of the junction left unmatched. CDR3 in DNA: TGTGCCAGCCGAGGTGGGACAGAGGAGCAGTTCTTC. Residues: CASRGGTEEQFF.

This CDR3 is CASSLRRDNSPPQHF. The CDR3 bases are TGTGCCAGCAGTTTACGCAGGGATAACTCTCCGCCCCAGCATTTT. V is TRBV28 and J is TRBJ1-5; TRBD1 is a possible D gene (5 bases). Germline CDR1 MDHEN, CDR2 SYDVKM. There are 15 residues in the CDR3. Deletions cut 2 bases from V and 9 bases from J, with 17 bases between.